Presented here are 29 T cell receptor beta chains from one specimen sequenced in a study of shared clonotypes between healthy human individuals (dated by TCRdb to about 2020). Library preparation used the immunoSEQ multiplex PCR assay. The immuneACCESS repertoire file appears here via TCRdb, limited to in-frame rearrangements. These files lack a portion of the clones; in checked studies, under half of the deficit traces to unresolved V genes, and the cause of the others is not known. Present in this sample are approximately 2.1 million clones, 90% to 95% of which were seen just once. About 0.39% of the sample comes from the top ten. Sequenced material: naive CD4+ T cells from PBMCs. The sample's cell subset or site label, in plain terms: CD45RA+ positively selected. The receptor source for this set is a man aged 18 to 35 in good health. Some clones in this sample may be carry-over from other donors' samples.

The gene calls are TRBV5-1 and TRBJ1-1; unclear D gene. The germline V gene encodes CDR1 SGHRS and CDR2 YFSETQ. The CDR3 totals 15 residues. V was shortened by 6 bases and J by 0 bases, with 15 bases between the two germline ends. The CDR3 DNA reads TGCGCCAGCAACATGGGCGGACTGGTGAACACTGAAGCTTTCTTT. Protein: CASNMGGLVNTEAFF. Full variable domain (remainder filled in from reference TRBV5-1 and TRBJ1-1): KAGVTQTPRYLIKTRGQQVTLSCSPISGHRSVSWYQQTPGQGLQFLFEYFSETQRNKGNFPGRFSGRQFSNSRSEMNVSTLELGDSALYLCASNMGGLVNTEAFFGQGTRLTVV.

This clone appeared a single time. The genes are TRBV5-1 and TRBJ2-7; D possibly matches TRBD1 or TRBD2 (5 bases each). There are 12 residues in the CDR3. V dropped 2 bases and J dropped 7 bases, with 10 bases sitting between them. The germline CDR1 and CDR2 sequences are SGHRS and YFSETQ. The CDR3 reads CASSFTGREQYF. The CDR3 nucleotides are TGCGCCAGCAGCTTCACGGGGCGGGAGCAGTACTTC.

V and J are TRBV5-1 and TRBJ2-7; D ambiguous. CDR1 is SGHRS, CDR2 YFSETQ, per germline. Trimming pared 3 bases from V and 2 bases from J, leaving 12 bases between. This CDR3 spans 14 amino acids. The CDR3 DNA is TGCGCCAGCAGCTCACTGGGATCTACCTACGAGCAGTACTTC. Protein product: CASSSLGSTYEQYF. Full variable domain (rest looked up from reference TRBV5-1 and TRBJ2-7): KAGVTQTPRYLIKTRGQQVTLSCSPISGHRSVSWYQQTPGQGLQFLFEYFSETQRNKGNFPGRFSGRQFSNSRSEMNVSTLELGDSALYLCASSSLGSTYEQYFGPGTRLTVT.

V usage is TRBV28 and J usage is TRBJ2-4; no reliable D call. The CDR3 has 15 residues. The germline V gene encodes CDR1 MDHEN and CDR2 SYDVKM. With 2 bases removed from V and 1 base from J, the gap between germline ends came to 9 bases. The CDR3 nucleotides read TGTGCCAGCAGTTTAACCGGGCAGGCCAAAAACATTCAGTACTTC. Its protein product is CASSLTGQAKNIQYF.

CDR3 nucleotides: TGTGCCAGCAAGGGGCCAAGCGGGAGGTACCAAACTACCGGGGAGCTGTTTTTT. It specifies CASKGPSGRYQTTGELFF. This chain uses TRBV27 with TRBJ2-2, with 9 bases fitting TRBD2. This CDR3 has 18 residues. CDR1 MNHEY and CDR2 SMNVEV come from the germline V gene (reference sequence). Trimming took 7 bases from V and 5 from J; bases not matched to a gene: 17.

The chain couples TRBV4-2 to TRBJ2-7; D is uncertain. Trimming cost V 0 bases and J 0 bases, with 9 bases left between them. CDR3 length: 15 amino acids. Per the germline V gene, CDR1 is LGHNA and CDR2 is YNFKEQ. Here the CDR3 DNA reads TGTGCCAGCAGCCAAGATAACCAGTACTCCTACGAGCAGTACTTC. Translating it yields CASSQDNQYSYEQYF.

J is TRBJ1-2 and V is TRBV14; 8 positions agree with TRBD1. Germline loops: CDR1 SGHDN, CDR2 FVKESK. J gave up 8 bases and V 3 bases, and 14 bases lay outside the gene matches. The CDR3 loop spans 16 amino acids. The CDR3 DNA follows: TGTGCCAGCAGCCACCCCCGACCGGGACAGGCGATCGGCTACACCTTC. This codes for CASSHPRPGQAIGYTF.

The chain is built from TRBV5-1 and TRBJ1-2, with D possibly being TRBD1 (5 bases). Germline V gene lookup returns CDR1 SGHRS and CDR2 YFSETQ. CDR3 size: 15 residues. V was cut by 0 bases and J by 8 bases, with 17 bases left in between. The CDR3 DNA is TGCGCCAGCAGCTTGGGGCAGGGTGCTTATAAGGGCTACACCTTC. It is translated as CASSLGQGAYKGYTF.

The rearrangement joins TRBV30 to TRBJ1-4, with D unresolved. Germline loops: CDR1 GTSNPN, CDR2 SVGIG (reference sequence). The CDR3 length is 10 residues. V lost 5 bases, J lost 5 bases, and 3 bases lay in between. The CDR3 sequence is CAWGNEKLFF. The CDR3 DNA reads TGTGCCTGGGGCAATGAAAAACTGTTTTTT.

This clone was seen a single time. This rearrangement joins TRBV25-1 to TRBJ1-2, with D possibly matching TRBD1 (6 bases). The germline CDR1 and CDR2 sequences are MGHDK and SYGVNS. The V and J ends lost 1 base and 6 bases respectively, with 15 bases between them. The CDR3 consists of 15 residues. The CDR3 region is CASSEFGDTVHGYTF. The CDR3 coding sequence is TGTGCCAGCAGTGAATTCGGGGACACCGTCCATGGCTACACCTTC.

The rearrangement uses TRBV6-1 and TRBJ1-5; maybe TRBD1 (5 bases). Trimming stripped 5 bases from V and 0 bases from J, with 11 bases between. The CDR3 runs 15 residues. Germline V gene lookup returns CDR1 MNHNS and CDR2 SASEGT. This CDR3 is CASSPDSRSNQPQHF. In DNA form, the CDR3 reads TGTGCCAGCAGTCCTGACAGTCGTAGCAATCAGCCCCAGCATTTT.

The chain combines TRBV28 with TRBJ2-7, with 7 positions matching TRBD2. V lost 2 bases and J lost 2; bases outside the gene matches: 6. The CDR3 runs 15 residues. Germline CDR1 MDHEN, CDR2 SYDVKM. The CDR3 is CASSLLRGRAYEQYF. The CDR3 coding sequence is TGTGCCAGCAGTTTACTGCGCGGGAGAGCCTACGAGCAGTACTTC.

The V and J genes are TRBV7-8 and TRBJ2-3, with D maybe TRBD1 (5 bases). The ends were cut back, 1 base at V and 2 bases at J, with 7 bases in the middle. The CDR3 is 14 amino acids. In germline, CDR1 is SGHVS, CDR2 FQNEAQ. As DNA, the CDR3 is TGTGCCAGCAGCTTAGGACAGTACACAGATACGCAGTATTTT. Its translation is CASSLGQYTDTQYF.

The V call is TRBV4-1, the J call TRBJ2-2; the match to TRBD2 covers 11 bases. The J segment lost 5 bases and the V segment lost 1 base, leaving 6 bases of the junction unmatched. This CDR3 contains 17 residues. Germline V gene lookup returns CDR1 MGHRA and CDR2 YSYEKL. The CDR3 sequence: CASSQVTSGRMTGELFF. In DNA form, the CDR3 reads TGCGCCAGCAGCCAAGTTACTAGCGGGAGAATGACCGGGGAGCTGTTTTTT.

This clone was found a few times. Other nucleotide sequences from this sample produce the same CDR3. The V call is TRBV5-1, the J call TRBJ2-2; maybe TRBD1 (5 bases). The CDR3 is 14 residues long. Germline CDR1 SGHRS, CDR2 YFSETQ. The ends were cut back, 2 bases at V and 1 base at J, with 6 bases in the middle. The CDR3 is CASSFTGNTGELFF. The CDR3 DNA reads as TGCGCCAGCAGCTTCACAGGGAACACCGGGGAGCTGTTTTTT. The full variable domain, rest sourced from reference TRBV5-1 and TRBJ2-2, is KAGVTQTPRYLIKTRGQQVTLSCSPISGHRSVSWYQQTPGQGLQFLFEYFSETQRNKGNFPGRFSGRQFSNSRSEMNVSTLELGDSALYLCASSFTGNTGELFFGEGSRLTVL.

Concerning this clone: This CDR3 is also generated by other DNA sequences in the sample. The V call is TRBV18, the J call TRBJ1-1; D is perhaps TRBD1 (6 bases). V lost 1 base and J lost 2, with 8 bases in between. The germline gives CDR1 KGHSH, CDR2 LQKENI. The CDR3 spans 14 residues. CDR3 nucleotide sequence: TGTGCCAGCTCACCACAGGGGGTTAACACTGAAGCTTTCTTT. Translation: CASSPQGVNTEAFF. The variable domain in full, completed from reference TRBV18 and TRBJ1-1, reads NAGVMQNPRHLVRRRGQEARLRCSPMKGHSHVYWYRQLPEEGLKFMVYLQKENIIDESGMPKERFSAEFPKEGPSILRIQQVVRGDSAAYFCASSPQGVNTEAFFGQGTRLTVV.

The chain is built from TRBV28 and TRBJ1-5, with a possible D match to TRBD1 (5 bases). V was pared by 8 bases and J by 2 bases, with 13 bases between. The germline gives CDR1 MDHEN, CDR2 SYDVKM. The CDR3 sequence is 14 residues long. CDR3 in DNA: TGTGCCAGCCTGGTCCGGGGGGGCAATCAGCCCCAGCATTTT. It yields the protein CASLVRGGNQPQHF.

The CDR3 loop reads CASREGQQPQHF. The CDR3 nucleotides read TGTGCCAGCAGGGAGGGACAGCAGCCCCAGCATTTT. The V gene is TRBV28, the J gene TRBJ1-5; 7 bases fit TRBD1. This CDR3 comprises 12 residues. The V and J ends lost 6 bases and 7 bases, in that order; junction bases with no gene match: 3. Germline values: CDR1 MDHEN, CDR2 SYDVKM.

The gene calls are TRBV28 and TRBJ1-4; D gene unclear. Looked up from germline, CDR1 is MDHEN and CDR2 is SYDVKM. V gave up 6 bases and J gave up 8 bases, with 19 bases separating them. This CDR3 contains 15 residues. CDR3 sequence: CASSSPTAGGEKLFF. CDR3 nucleotides: TGTGCCAGCAGCTCTCCCACGGCAGGCGGGGAAAAACTGTTTTTT.

The V call is TRBV7-9, the J call TRBJ2-1; D may match TRBD1 or TRBD2 (5 bases each). V lost 6 bases and J lost 10, with 10 bases in between. Germline V gene data show CDR1 as SEHNR and CDR2 as FQNEAQ (reference sequence). This CDR3 contains 11 residues. The CDR3 DNA sequence: TGTGCCAGCAGGCCAGGGAGCGAGCAGTTCTTC. This encodes CASRPGSEQFF. The full variable domain, in which reference TRBV7-9 and TRBJ2-1 provide the parts outside the CDR3, is DTGVSQNPRHKITKRGQNVTFRCDPISEHNRLYWYRQTLGQGPEFLTYFQNEAQLEKSRLLSDRFSAERPKGSFSTLEIQRTEQGDSAMYLCASRPGSEQFFGPGTRLTVL.

The rearrangement joins TRBV9 to TRBJ2-5, with unresolved D. Per germline, CDR1 SGDLS and CDR2 YYNGEE. V was cut by 0 bases and J by 2 bases, with 14 bases left in between. CDR3 length: 16 residues. DNA for the CDR3: TGTGCCAGCAGCGTAGCTTTCGGTTACGATCAAGAGACCCAGTACTTC. This gives the protein CASSVAFGYDQETQYF.

As concerns this clone: The same CDR3 also results from other DNA sequences found in this sample. J is TRBJ2-5 and V is TRBV5-4; D is unresolved. The CDR3 contains 14 residues. The germline CDR1 and CDR2 sequences are SGHNT and YYREEE (reference sequence). Trimming left V 4 bases short and J 1 base short, with 11 bases between. The CDR3 loop reads CASSLEGSQETQYF. The CDR3 DNA reads TGTGCCAGCAGCCTAGAAGGGTCCCAAGAGACCCAGTACTTC.

The chain combines TRBV7-8 with TRBJ2-5; 8 positions match TRBD1. The germline V gene encodes CDR1 SGHVS and CDR2 FQNEAQ. J lost 2 bases, V lost 2 bases, and 4 bases had no gene match. CDR3 length: 15 amino acids. The CDR3, as DNA: TGTGCCAGCAGCTTACAGCGGACAGGGCAAGAGACCCAGTACTTC. Translated, it gives CASSLQRTGQETQYF.

This sequence joins TRBV5-6 and TRBJ2-1; 8 bases match TRBD2. The CDR3 loop spans 15 amino acids. With V trimmed by 2 bases and J by 2 bases, 3 bases remained unmatched. Germline lookup yields CDR1 SGHDT and CDR2 YYEEEE. The CDR3 region is CASSLAGVTYNEQFF. CDR3 bases: TGTGCCAGCAGCTTAGCGGGAGTAACCTACAATGAGCAGTTCTTC.

J is TRBJ2-5 and V is TRBV7-2; the match to TRBD2 covers 10 bases. The CDR3 has 19 amino acids. Losses at the gene ends were 5 bases for V and 3 bases for J; bases not matched to a gene: 18. Germline assignment: CDR1 SGHTA and CDR2 FQGNSA. CDR3 in DNA: TGTGCCAGCAGCCAAAGGGGTCTAGCGGGGGCTTTAGGAAAAGAGACCCAGTACTTC. Residues: CASSQRGLAGALGKETQYF.

This clone turned up a few times. The rearrangement links TRBV6-1 to TRBJ2-5; D perhaps matches TRBD1 (6 bases). The CDR3 sequence is 13 residues long. V was cut by 4 bases and J by 5 bases, with 11 bases left in between. Per the germline V gene, CDR1 is MNHNS and CDR2 is SASEGT. The CDR3 loop reads CASSGTARETQYF. Here the CDR3 DNA reads TGTGCCAGCAGTGGGACAGCCCGGGAGACCCAGTACTTC.

This rearrangement joins TRBV2 to TRBJ2-3; D gene unclear. CDR3 length equals 16 residues. The germline V gene encodes CDR1 SNHLY and CDR2 FYNNEI. V lost 0 bases and J 3 bases, leaving 13 bases between the germline ends. The DNA for the CDR3 is TGTGCCAGCAGTGAAGCGCTCCAACAGACAACAGATACGCAGTATTTT. Its translation is CASSEALQQTTDTQYF.

This clone has a handful of counts. The chain combines TRBV7-3 with TRBJ2-2; tentative D call: TRBD1 (5 bases). Germline CDR1 and CDR2: SGHTA and FQGTGA. CDR3 size: 13 residues. V was cut by 3 bases and J by 6 bases, with 8 bases left in between. CDR3 sequence: CASSFQGPGELFF. Here the CDR3 DNA reads TGTGCCAGCAGCTTTCAGGGTCCCGGGGAGCTGTTTTTT.

This rearrangement joins TRBV7-3 to TRBJ1-5; no clear D. Trimming took 3 bases from V and 1 from J, leaving 7 bases between them. The CDR3 contains 14 residues. Per germline, CDR1 SGHTA and CDR2 FQGTGA. CDR3 sequence (DNA): TGTGCCAGCAGCTTGGGTCGAAGCAATCAGCCCCAGCATTTT. As protein: CASSLGRSNQPQHF.